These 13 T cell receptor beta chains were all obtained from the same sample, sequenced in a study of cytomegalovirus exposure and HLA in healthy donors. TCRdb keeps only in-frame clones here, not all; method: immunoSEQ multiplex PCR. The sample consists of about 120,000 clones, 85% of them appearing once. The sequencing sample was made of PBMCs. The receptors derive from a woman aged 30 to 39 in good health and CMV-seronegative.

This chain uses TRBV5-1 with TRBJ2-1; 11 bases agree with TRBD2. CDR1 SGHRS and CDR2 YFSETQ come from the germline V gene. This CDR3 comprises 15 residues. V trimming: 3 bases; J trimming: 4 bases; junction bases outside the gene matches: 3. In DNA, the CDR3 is TGCGCCAGCAGCTCACTAGCGGGGGCTTACAATGAGCAGTTCTTC. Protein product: CASSSLAGAYNEQFF. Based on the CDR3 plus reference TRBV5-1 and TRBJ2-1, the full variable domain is KAGVTQTPRYLIKTRGQQVTLSCSPISGHRSVSWYQQTPGQGLQFLFEYFSETQRNKGNFPGRFSGRQFSNSRSEMNVSTLELGDSALYLCASSSLAGAYNEQFFGPGTRLTVL.

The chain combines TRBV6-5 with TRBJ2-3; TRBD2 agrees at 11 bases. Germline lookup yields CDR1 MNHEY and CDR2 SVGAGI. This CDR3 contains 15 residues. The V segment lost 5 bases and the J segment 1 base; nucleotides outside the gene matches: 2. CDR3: CASSQTSGGTDTQYF. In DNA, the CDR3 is TGTGCCAGCAGTCAGACTAGCGGGGGCACAGATACGCAGTATTTT.

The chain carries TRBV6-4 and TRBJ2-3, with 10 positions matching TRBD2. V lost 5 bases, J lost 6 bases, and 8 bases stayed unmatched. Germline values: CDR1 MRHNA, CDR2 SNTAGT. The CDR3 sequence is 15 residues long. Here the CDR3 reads CASSPGLADIDTQYF. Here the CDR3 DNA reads TGTGCCAGCAGTCCTGGACTAGCGGATATCGATACGCAGTATTTT.

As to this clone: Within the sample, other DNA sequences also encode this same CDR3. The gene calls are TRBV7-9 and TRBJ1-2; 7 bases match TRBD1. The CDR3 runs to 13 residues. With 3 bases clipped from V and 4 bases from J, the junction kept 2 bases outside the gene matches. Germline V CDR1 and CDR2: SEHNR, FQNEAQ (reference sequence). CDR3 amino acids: CASSFGTAYGYTF. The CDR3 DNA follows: TGTGCCAGCAGCTTTGGGACAGCCTATGGCTACACCTTC. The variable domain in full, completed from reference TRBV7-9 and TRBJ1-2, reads DTGVSQNPRHKITKRGQNVTFRCDPISEHNRLYWYRQTLGQGPEFLTYFQNEAQLEKSRLLSDRFSAERPKGSFSTLEIQRTEQGDSAMYLCASSFGTAYGYTFGSGTRLTVV.

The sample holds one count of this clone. The CDR3 DNA follows: TGTGCCAGCAGTTCGATCGACAGGGGGAACTATGGCTACACCTTC. This encodes CASSSIDRGNYGYTF. The chain has TRBV27 and TRBJ1-2; 9 bases are a match to TRBD1. CDR3 size: 15 residues. Per germline, CDR1 MNHEY and CDR2 SMNVEV (reference sequence). Germline trimming cut 4 bases from V and 2 bases from J; bases unmatched to any gene: 5.

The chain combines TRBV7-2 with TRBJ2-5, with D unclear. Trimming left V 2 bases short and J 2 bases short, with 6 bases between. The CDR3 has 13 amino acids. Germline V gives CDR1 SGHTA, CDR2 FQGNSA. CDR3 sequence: CASSLMRQETQYF. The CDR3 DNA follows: TGTGCCAGCAGCTTAATGCGACAAGAGACCCAGTACTTC. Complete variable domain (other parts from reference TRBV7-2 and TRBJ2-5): GAGVSQSPSNKVTEKGKDVELRCDPISGHTALYWYRQSLGQGLEFLIYFQGNSAPDKSGLPSDRFSAERTGGSVSTLTIQRTQQEDSAVYLCASSLMRQETQYFGPGTRLLVL.

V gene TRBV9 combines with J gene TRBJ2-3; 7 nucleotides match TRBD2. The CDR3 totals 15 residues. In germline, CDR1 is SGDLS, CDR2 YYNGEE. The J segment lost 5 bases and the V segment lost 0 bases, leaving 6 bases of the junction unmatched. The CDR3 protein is CASSVVGGWKDTQYF. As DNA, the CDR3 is TGTGCCAGCAGCGTAGTCGGGGGGTGGAAAGATACGCAGTATTTT.

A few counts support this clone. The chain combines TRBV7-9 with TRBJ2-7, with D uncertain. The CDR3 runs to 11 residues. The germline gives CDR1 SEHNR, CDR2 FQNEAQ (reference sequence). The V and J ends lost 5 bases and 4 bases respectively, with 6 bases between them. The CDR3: CASSPEYEQYF. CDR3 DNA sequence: TGTGCCAGCAGCCCAGAATACGAGCAGTACTTC.

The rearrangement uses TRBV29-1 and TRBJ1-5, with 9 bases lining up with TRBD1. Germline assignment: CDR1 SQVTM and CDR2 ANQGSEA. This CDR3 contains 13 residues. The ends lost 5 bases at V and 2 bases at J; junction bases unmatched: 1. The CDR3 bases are TGCAGCGTTAGGGACAGGGGCAATCAGCCCCAGCATTTT. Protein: CSVRDRGNQPQHF. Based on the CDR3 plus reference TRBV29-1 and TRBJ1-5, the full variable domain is SAVISQKPSRDICQRGTSLTIQCQVDSQVTMMFWYRQQPGQSLTLIATANQGSEATYESGFVIDKFPISRPNLTFSTLTVSNMSPEDSSIYLCSVRDRGNQPQHFGDGTRLSIL.

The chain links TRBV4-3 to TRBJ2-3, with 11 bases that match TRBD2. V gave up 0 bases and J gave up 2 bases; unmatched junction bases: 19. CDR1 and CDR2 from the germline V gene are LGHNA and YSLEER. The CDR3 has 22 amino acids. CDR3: CASSQDGPGWLAGGGTTDTQYF. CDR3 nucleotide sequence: TGCGCCAGCAGCCAAGATGGCCCAGGGTGGCTAGCGGGGGGAGGGACCACAGATACGCAGTATTTT.

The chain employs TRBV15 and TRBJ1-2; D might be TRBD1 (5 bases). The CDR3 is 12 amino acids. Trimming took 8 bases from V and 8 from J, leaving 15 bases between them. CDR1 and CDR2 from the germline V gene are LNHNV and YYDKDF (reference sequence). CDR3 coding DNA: TGTGCCACCCAAGGCGGGGGTAGAGGCTACACCTTC. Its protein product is CATQGGGRGYTF.

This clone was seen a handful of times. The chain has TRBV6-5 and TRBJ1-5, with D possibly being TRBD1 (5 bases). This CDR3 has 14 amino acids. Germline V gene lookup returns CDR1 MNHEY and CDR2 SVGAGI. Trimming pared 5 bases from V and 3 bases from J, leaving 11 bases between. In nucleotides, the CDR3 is TGTGCCAGCAGTCCCGGCAGGGACAATCAGCCCCAGCATTTT. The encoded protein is CASSPGRDNQPQHF.

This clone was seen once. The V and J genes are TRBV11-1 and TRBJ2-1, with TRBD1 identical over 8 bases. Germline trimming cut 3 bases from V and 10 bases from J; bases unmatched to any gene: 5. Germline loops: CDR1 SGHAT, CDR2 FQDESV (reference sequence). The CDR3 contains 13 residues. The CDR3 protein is CASSLGTGREQFF. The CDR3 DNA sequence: TGTGCCAGCAGCTTGGGGACAGGACGGGAGCAGTTCTTC.